This T cell receptor beta chain was documented in a study of blood T cell repertoires in COVID-19. About the research overall: Material from acute and convalescent COVID-19 was sourced from the United States, Italy and Spain. PBMCs, B-cell-depleted T cells, or T cells provided the cDNA or gDNA that made up the material.

Authors' data handling: Scientists estimated how many nucleated cells there were by amplifying reference gene primers. Using immunoSEQ multiplex PCR, the repertoire was profiled, and TCRdb retains in-frame clones only, with some absent. That table is the source of V, J and clone size, and D and trimming were worked out from the DNA. The sample comprises 97,000 or so clones, approximately 85% of which are singletons, and roughly 18% rests with the top ten. V was clipped by 5 bases and J by 4 bases; unmatched bases: 13. Germline CDR1 MDHEN, CDR2 SYDVKM. The CDR3 is 17 amino acids. The source material was peripheral blood. The sequence derives from a woman older than 75 with active or convalescent COVID-19. The chain links TRBV28 to TRBJ1-2; 10 nucleotides align to TRBD1. CDR3 sequence: CASSPLSDRGRRYGYTF. CDR3 DNA sequence: TGTGCCAGCAGTCCTCTCAGTGACAGGGGGCGCCGCTATGGCTACACCTTC.